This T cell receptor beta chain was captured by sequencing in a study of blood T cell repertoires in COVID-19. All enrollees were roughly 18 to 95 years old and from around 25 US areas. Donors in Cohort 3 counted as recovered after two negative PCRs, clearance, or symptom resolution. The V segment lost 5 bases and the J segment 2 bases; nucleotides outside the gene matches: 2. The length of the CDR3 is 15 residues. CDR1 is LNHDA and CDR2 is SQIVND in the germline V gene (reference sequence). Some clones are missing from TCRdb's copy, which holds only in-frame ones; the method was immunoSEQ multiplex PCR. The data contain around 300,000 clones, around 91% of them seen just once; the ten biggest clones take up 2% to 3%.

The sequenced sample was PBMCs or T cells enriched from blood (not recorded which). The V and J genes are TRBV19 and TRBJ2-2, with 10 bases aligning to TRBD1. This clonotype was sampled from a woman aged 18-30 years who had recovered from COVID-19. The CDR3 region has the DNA TGTGCCAGTAGTTCGACAGGGGGCAACACCGGGGAGCTGTTTTTT. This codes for CASSSTGGNTGELFF.